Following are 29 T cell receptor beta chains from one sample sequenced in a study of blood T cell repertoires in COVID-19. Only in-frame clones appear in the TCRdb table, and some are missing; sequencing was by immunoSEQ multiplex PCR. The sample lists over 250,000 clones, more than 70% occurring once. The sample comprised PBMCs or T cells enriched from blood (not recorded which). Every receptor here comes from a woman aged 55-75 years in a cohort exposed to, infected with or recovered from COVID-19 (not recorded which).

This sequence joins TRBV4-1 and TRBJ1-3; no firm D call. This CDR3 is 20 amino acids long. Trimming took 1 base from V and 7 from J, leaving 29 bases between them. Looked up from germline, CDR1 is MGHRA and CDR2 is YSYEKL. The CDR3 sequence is CASSQVIASWAALQKNTIYF. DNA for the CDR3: TGCGCCAGCAGCCAAGTGATTGCGTCCTGGGCAGCCCTTCAGAAGAACACCATATATTTT.

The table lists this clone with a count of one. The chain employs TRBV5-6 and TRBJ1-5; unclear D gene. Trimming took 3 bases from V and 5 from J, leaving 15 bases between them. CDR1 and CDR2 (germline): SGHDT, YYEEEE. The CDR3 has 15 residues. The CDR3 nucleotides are TGTGCCAGCAGCTGGGGTCGAGGGAGCGATCAGCCCCAGCATTTT. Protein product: CASSWGRGSDQPQHF.

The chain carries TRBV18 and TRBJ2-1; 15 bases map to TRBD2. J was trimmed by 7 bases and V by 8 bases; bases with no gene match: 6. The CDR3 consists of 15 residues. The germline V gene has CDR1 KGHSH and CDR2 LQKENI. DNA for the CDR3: TGTGCCAGCACCCCCGGGACTAGCGGGAGGAATGAGCAGTTCTTC. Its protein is CASTPGTSGRNEQFF.

CDR3 nucleotides: TGTGCCAGCAGCCCCCGTTGGGACATGAACACTGAAGCTTTCTTT. Translated, it gives CASSPRWDMNTEAFF. The chain combines TRBV9 with TRBJ1-1, with a weak D call TRBD1 (6 bases). The CDR3 has 15 residues. Germline CDR1 SGDLS, CDR2 YYNGEE. V gave up 4 bases and J gave up 0 bases, with 13 bases separating them. Together with reference TRBV9 and TRBJ1-1, the CDR3 gives the full variable domain: DSGVTQTPKHLITATGQRVTLRCSPRSGDLSVYWYQQSLDQGLQFLIQYYNGEERAKGNILERFSAQQFPDLHSELNLSSLELGDSALYFCASSPRWDMNTEAFFGQGTRLTVV.

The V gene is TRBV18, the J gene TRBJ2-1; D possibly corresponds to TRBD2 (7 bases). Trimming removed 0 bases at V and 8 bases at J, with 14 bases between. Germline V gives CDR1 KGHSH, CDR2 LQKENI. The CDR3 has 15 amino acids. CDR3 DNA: TGTGCCAGCTCACCACCGAGGGGGGGCAACTATGAGCAGTTCTTC. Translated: CASSPPRGGNYEQFF. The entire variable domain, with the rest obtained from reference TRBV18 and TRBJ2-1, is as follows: NAGVMQNPRHLVRRRGQEARLRCSPMKGHSHVYWYRQLPEEGLKFMVYLQKENIIDESGMPKERFSAEFPKEGPSILRIQQVVRGDSAAYFCASSPPRGGNYEQFFGPGTRLTVL.

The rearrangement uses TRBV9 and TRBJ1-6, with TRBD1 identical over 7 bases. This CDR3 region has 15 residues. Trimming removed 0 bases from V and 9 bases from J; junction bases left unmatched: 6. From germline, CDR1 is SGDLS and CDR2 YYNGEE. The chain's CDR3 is CASSVGETGFSPLHF. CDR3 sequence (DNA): TGTGCCAGCAGCGTAGGTGAGACAGGGTTTTCACCCCTCCACTTT.

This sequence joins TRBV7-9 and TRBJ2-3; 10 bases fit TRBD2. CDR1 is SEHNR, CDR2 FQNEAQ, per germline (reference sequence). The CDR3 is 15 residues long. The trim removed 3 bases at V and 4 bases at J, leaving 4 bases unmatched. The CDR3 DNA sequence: TGTGCCAGCAGCTTCTCCGGGACTAGCGCAGATACGCAGTATTTT. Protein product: CASSFSGTSADTQYF. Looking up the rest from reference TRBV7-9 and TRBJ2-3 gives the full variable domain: DTGVSQNPRHKITKRGQNVTFRCDPISEHNRLYWYRQTLGQGPEFLTYFQNEAQLEKSRLLSDRFSAERPKGSFSTLEIQRTEQGDSAMYLCASSFSGTSADTQYFGPGTRLTVL.

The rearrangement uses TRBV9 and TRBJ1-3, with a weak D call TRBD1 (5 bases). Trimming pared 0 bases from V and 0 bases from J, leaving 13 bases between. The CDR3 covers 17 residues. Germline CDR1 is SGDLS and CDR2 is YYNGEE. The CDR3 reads CASSVVVGLSSGNTIYF. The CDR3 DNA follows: TGTGCCAGCAGCGTAGTTGTGGGGCTTAGCTCTGGAAACACCATATATTTT.

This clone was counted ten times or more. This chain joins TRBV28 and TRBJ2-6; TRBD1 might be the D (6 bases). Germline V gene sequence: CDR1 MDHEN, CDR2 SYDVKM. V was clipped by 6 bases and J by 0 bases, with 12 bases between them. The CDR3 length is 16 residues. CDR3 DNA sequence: TGTGCCAGCAGAGGCCGGGACAACTCTGGGGCCAACGTCCTGACTTTC. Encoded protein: CASRGRDNSGANVLTF.

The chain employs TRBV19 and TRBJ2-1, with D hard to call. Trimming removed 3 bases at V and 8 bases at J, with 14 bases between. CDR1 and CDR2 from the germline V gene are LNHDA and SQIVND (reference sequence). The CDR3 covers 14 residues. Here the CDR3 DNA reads TGTGCCAGTAGTATTCGGAGTCTGAGCGATGAGCAGTTCTTC. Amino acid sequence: CASSIRSLSDEQFF.

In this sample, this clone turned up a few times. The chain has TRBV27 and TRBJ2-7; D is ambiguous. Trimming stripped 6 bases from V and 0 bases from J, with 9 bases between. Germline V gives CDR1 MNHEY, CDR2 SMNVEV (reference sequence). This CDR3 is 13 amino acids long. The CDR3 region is CASRPRSSYEQYF. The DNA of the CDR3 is TGTGCCAGCAGACCAAGGAGCTCCTACGAGCAGTACTTC.

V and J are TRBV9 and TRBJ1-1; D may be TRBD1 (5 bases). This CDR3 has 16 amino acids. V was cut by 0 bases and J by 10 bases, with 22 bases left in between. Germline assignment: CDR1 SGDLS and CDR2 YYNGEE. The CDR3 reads CASSVVPGGAPGTAFF. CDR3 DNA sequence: TGTGCCAGCAGCGTAGTTCCAGGAGGGGCCCCCGGGACAGCTTTCTTT.

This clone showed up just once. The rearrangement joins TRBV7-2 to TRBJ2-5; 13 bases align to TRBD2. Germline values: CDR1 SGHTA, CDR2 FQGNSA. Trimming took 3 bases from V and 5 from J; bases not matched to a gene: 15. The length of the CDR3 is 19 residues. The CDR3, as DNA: TGTGCCAGCAGCTTCGGACTAGCGGGGGTACTCACCAGGGGCGAGACCCAGTACTTC. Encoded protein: CASSFGLAGVLTRGETQYF. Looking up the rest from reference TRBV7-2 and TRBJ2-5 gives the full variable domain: GAGVSQSPSNKVTEKGKDVELRCDPISGHTALYWYRQSLGQGLEFLIYFQGNSAPDKSGLPSDRFSAERTGGSVSTLTIQRTQQEDSAVYLCASSFGLAGVLTRGETQYFGPGTRLLVL.

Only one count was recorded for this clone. This CDR3 is CASSHRTSGSSDTQYF. CDR3 nucleotide sequence: TGTGCCAGCAGCCATCGGACTAGCGGGAGTTCAGATACGCAGTATTTT. V is TRBV3-1 (or the pseudogene TRBV3-2) and J is TRBJ2-3, with 13 bases lining up with TRBD2. The germline gives CDR1 LGHDT, CDR2 YNNKEL (reference sequence). The CDR3 runs to 16 residues. V shed 3 bases, J shed 4 bases, and the junction held 4 bases outside the gene matches.

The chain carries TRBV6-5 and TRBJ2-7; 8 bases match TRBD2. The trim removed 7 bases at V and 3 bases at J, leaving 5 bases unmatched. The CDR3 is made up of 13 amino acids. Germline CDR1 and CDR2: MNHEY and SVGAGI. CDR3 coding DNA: TGTGCCAGCACCCGGGGGGGCGGCTACGAGCAGTACTTC. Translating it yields CASTRGGGYEQYF.

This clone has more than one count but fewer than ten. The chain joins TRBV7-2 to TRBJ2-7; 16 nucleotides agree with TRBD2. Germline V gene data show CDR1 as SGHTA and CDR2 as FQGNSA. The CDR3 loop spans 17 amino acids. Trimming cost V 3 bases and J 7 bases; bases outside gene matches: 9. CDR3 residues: CASSLDRGLAGGQEQYF. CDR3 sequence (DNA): TGTGCCAGCAGCTTGGACAGGGGACTAGCGGGAGGGCAGGAGCAGTACTTC.

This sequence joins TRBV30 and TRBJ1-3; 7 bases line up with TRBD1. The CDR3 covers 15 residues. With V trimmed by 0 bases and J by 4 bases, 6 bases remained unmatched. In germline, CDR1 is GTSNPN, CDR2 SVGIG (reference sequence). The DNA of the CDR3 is TGTGCCTGGAGTGTAATGAGGGGGCCAGGAAACACCATATATTTT. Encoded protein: CAWSVMRGPGNTIYF.

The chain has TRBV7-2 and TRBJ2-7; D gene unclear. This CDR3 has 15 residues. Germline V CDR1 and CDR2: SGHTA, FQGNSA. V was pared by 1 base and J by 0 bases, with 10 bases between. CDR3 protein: CASSLEQFNSYEQYF. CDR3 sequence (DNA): TGTGCCAGCAGCTTAGAACAGTTTAACTCCTACGAGCAGTACTTC.

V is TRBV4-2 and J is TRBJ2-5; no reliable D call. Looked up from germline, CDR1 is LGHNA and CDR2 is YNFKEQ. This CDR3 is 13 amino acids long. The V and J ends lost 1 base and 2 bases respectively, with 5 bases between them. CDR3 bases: TGTGCCAGCAGCCAAGCAGTTCAAGAGACCCAGTACTTC. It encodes CASSQAVQETQYF.

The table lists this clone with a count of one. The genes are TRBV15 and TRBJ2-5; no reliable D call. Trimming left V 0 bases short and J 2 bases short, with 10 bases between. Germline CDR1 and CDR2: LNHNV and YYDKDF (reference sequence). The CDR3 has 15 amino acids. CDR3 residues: CATSRDLGQQETQYF. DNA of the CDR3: TGTGCCACCAGCAGAGATCTTGGGCAGCAAGAGACCCAGTACTTC.

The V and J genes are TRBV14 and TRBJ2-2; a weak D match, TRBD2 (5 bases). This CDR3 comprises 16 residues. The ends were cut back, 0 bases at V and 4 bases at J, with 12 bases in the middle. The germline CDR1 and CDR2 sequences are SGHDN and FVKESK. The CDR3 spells CASSQDQWAGTGELFF. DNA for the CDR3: TGTGCCAGCAGCCAAGATCAGTGGGCGGGCACCGGGGAGCTGTTTTTT.

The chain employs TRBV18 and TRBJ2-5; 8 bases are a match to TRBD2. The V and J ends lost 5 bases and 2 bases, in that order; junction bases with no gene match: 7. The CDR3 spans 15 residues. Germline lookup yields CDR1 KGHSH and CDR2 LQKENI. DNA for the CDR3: TGTGCCAGCTCAAGATACACTAGCGGTCAAGAGACCCAGTACTTC. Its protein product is CASSRYTSGQETQYF.

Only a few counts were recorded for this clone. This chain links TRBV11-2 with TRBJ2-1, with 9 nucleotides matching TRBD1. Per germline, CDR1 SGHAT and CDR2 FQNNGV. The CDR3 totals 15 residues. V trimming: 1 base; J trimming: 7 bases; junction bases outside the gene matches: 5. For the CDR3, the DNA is TGTGCCAGCAGCTTAGGGGGACAGGGTCGGAATGAGCAGTTCTTC. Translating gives CASSLGGQGRNEQFF.

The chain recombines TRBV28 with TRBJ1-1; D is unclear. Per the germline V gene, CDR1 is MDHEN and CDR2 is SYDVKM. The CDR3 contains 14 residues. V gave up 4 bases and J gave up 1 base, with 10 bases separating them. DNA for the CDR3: TGTGCCAGCAGTTCTCATGGGCCGAACACTGAAGCTTTCTTT. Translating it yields CASSSHGPNTEAFF.

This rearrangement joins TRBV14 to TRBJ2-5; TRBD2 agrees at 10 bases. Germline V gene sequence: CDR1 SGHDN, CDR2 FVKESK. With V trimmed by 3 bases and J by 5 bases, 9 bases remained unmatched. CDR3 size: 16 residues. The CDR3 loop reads CASSHQREGLGETQYF. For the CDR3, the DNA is TGTGCCAGCAGCCATCAGCGGGAGGGCCTCGGGGAGACCCAGTACTTC.

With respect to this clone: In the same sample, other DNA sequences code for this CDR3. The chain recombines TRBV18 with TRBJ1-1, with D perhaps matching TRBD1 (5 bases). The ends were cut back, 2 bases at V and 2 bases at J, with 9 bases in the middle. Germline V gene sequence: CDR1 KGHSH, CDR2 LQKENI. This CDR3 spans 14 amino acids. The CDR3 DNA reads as TGTGCCAGCTCACCAAGACAGTTAAACACTGAAGCTTTCTTT. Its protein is CASSPRQLNTEAFF. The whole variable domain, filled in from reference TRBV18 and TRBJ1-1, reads NAGVMQNPRHLVRRRGQEARLRCSPMKGHSHVYWYRQLPEEGLKFMVYLQKENIIDESGMPKERFSAEFPKEGPSILRIQQVVRGDSAAYFCASSPRQLNTEAFFGQGTRLTVV.

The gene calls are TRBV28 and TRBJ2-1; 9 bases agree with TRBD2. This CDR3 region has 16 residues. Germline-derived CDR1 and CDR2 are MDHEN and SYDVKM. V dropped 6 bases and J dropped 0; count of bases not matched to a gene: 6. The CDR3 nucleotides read TGTGCCAGCAGACCTAGCGGGAAGAGCTCCTACAATGAGCAGTTCTTC. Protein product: CASRPSGKSSYNEQFF.

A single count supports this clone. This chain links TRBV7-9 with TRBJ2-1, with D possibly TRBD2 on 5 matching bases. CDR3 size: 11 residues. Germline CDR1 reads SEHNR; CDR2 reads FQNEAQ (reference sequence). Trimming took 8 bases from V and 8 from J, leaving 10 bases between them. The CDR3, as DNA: TGTGCCAGCGGACTTAACGATGAGCAGTTCTTC. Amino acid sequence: CASGLNDEQFF.

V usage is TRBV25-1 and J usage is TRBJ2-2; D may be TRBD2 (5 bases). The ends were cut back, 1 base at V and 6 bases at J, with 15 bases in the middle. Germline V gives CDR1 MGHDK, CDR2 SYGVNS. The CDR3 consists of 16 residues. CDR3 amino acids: CASSEFPLAFPGELFF. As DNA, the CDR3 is TGTGCCAGCAGTGAATTCCCGCTAGCCTTCCCCGGGGAGCTGTTTTTT.